This T cell receptor beta chain was recorded in a study of cytomegalovirus exposure and HLA in healthy donors. Turning to this clone: Its antigen is unknown.

Study-level findings and limits: An observed cluster of highly shared sequence variants was recorded as a likely sequencing artifact. A later analysis showed HLA-associated TCR beta chains outstripping equally common others in clonal expansion. When analyzed later, the rates of TCR association showed variation by HLA locus, with DRB1 the most and HLA-C the fewest. When the data were analyzed later, several of the most significant clusters appeared to be linked to common viral pathogens.

The PCR used 60 Vbeta and 13 Jbeta primers. Using immunoSEQ multiplex PCR, the repertoire was profiled, and TCRdb retains in-frame clones only, with some absent. The sample yields around 200,000 clones, 70% to 85% seen once. This clonotype was sampled from a girl aged 2-9 years in good health and CMV-seronegative. What was sequenced was PBMCs.

CDR3 DNA: TGCGCCAGCAGCCGACCGGGACAGGGGATATATGGCTACACCTTC. Translation: CASSRPGQGIYGYTF. The chain employs TRBV4-1 and TRBJ1-2; 10 nucleotides align to TRBD1. V dropped 4 bases and J dropped 5; count of bases not matched to a gene: 7. This CDR3 contains 15 residues. The germline V gene encodes CDR1 MGHRA and CDR2 YSYEKL.